The TCR beta chain under discussion was sequenced for a study of blood T cells in healthy people across ages. General study results and limits: Per million T cells, TCR beta diversity dropped roughly linearly as age increased. Long-lived and aged donors differed, with more naive CD4+ cells and higher diversity in the long-lived.

CDR3 length: 12 amino acids. V was pared by 3 bases and J by 6 bases, with 6 bases between. Per germline, CDR1 SGHTA and CDR2 FQGNSA. PCR was performed a second time for roughly 7 to 11 cycles using a sample-barcoded 5' primer and a J-beta primer mix. Each CDR3 protein gets one entry after TCRdb re-called the 5' RACE reads with MiXCR. The sample lists some 700,000 distinct CDR3 sequences, over 20% occurring once. Each donor was a healthy Caucasian individual from Russia, aged roughly 6 to 95. Total RNA extracted from each sample amounted to at least 6 micrograms. On this clonotype itself: Its antigen is as yet unknown.

The clonotype originates from a man aged 65 to 79 in good health. The genes are TRBV7-2 and TRBJ2-4; D remains unclear. Sequenced: blood. CDR3 in amino acids: CASSLERNIQYF. As DNA, the CDR3 is TGTGCCAGCAGCTTGGAAAGAAACATTCAGTACTTC.